These 8 T cell receptor beta chains were all obtained from the same sample, sequenced in a study of T cell repertoires in cytomegalovirus infection. From the reads, TCRdb called clonotypes with MiXCR, one entry per CDR3 protein. The sample has around 340,000 distinct CDR3 sequences, 25% to 35% seen once; the top ten hold 20%. What these receptors recognize is not known. The sample consisted of cultured PBMCs, taken from culture after CMV antigen stimulation. Receptor source: a human donor in good health (CMV status not recorded). Some clones in this sample may be carry-over from other donors' samples.

The rearrangement uses TRBV11-2 and TRBJ2-2; possibly TRBD2 for D (6 bases). The germline V gene has CDR1 SGHAT and CDR2 FQNNGV. The CDR3 has 13 amino acids. Deletions cut 1 base from V and 6 bases from J, with 6 bases between. In DNA form, the CDR3 reads TGTGCCAGCAGCTTAGGACTAGCCGGGGAGCTGTTTTTT. It yields the protein CASSLGLAGELFF.

The chain uses TRBV3-1 and TRBJ1-4; 8 bases fit TRBD1. V trimming: 2 bases; J trimming: 1 base; junction bases outside the gene matches: 6. The CDR3 covers 17 residues. From germline, CDR1 is LGHDT and CDR2 YNNKEL (reference sequence). This chain's CDR3 is CASSQQGALGTNEKLFF. CDR3 DNA: TGTGCCAGCAGCCAACAGGGGGCTTTAGGAACTAATGAAAAACTGTTTTTT.

CDR3 sequence reads: CASSYKSGRRQETQYF. CDR3 sequence (DNA): TGTGCCAGCAGTTACAAGAGCGGGAGACGCCAAGAGACCCAGTACTTC. V gene TRBV6-2 or TRBV6-3 combines with J gene TRBJ2-5; TRBD2 matches 8 bases. The V gene end was trimmed by 2 bases and the J gene end by 1 base; junction bases not matched to a gene: 6. The CDR3 spans 16 residues. Germline V gene sequence: CDR1 MNHEY, CDR2 SVGEGT.

The table lists this clonotype with a few counts. This chain links TRBV12-3 or TRBV12-4 with TRBJ2-6, with D perhaps assigned TRBD1 or TRBD2 (6 bases each). The CDR3 loop spans 17 amino acids. V was cut by 5 bases and J by 0 bases, with 14 bases left in between. CDR3 DNA: TGTGCCAGCAGTGGGGGGCGCCGAGACTCTGGGGCCAACGTCCTGACTTTC. This gives the protein CASSGGRRDSGANVLTF.

The chain couples TRBV7-3 to TRBJ2-3; 8 bases align to TRBD1. CDR3 length: 16 amino acids. The trim removed 5 bases at V and 1 base at J, leaving 8 bases unmatched. Germline assignment: CDR1 SGHTA and CDR2 FQGTGA. The CDR3 nucleotides are TGTGCCAGCAGCCTACGGACAGGGCAGGGCACAGATACGCAGTATTTT. Translating gives CASSLRTGQGTDTQYF.

This clonotype has ten or more counts. This rearrangement joins TRBV11-2 to TRBJ2-7, with 7 bases aligning to TRBD1. Trimming removed 1 base from V and 0 bases from J; junction bases left unmatched: 3. CDR3 length equals 15 residues. In germline, CDR1 is SGHAT, CDR2 FQNNGV. The DNA for the CDR3 is TGTGCCAGCAGCTTAGGGTGGGACAGCTCCTACGAGCAGTACTTC. Its protein product is CASSLGWDSSYEQYF.

This clonotype came up a few times. The chain recombines TRBV7-9 with TRBJ2-4, with unresolved D. The germline V gene encodes CDR1 SEHNR and CDR2 FQNEAQ (reference sequence). Deletions cut 0 bases from V and 7 bases from J, with 10 bases between. The CDR3 totals 14 residues. This CDR3 is CASSLATPINIQYF. In nucleotides, the CDR3 is TGTGCCAGCAGCTTAGCGACCCCGATCAACATTCAGTACTTC.

The chain is built from TRBV19 and TRBJ1-6; 9 bases line up with TRBD1. J was trimmed by 7 bases and V by 3 bases; bases with no gene match: 7. Germline V gene lookup returns CDR1 LNHDA and CDR2 SQIVND (reference sequence). This CDR3 has 16 amino acids. The DNA of the CDR3 is TGTGCCAGTAGTATCACAGGGGGCCGCGGGAATTCACCCCTCCACTTT. Encoded protein: CASSITGGRGNSPLHF.